This entry lists 10 T cell receptor beta chains sequenced from one sample in a study of regulatory T cells in long-lasting Graves disease. Time point here: persistent/refractory GD, antithyroid drugs over 5 years with positive TRAb. The authors made the TCR library using RNA they extracted from PBMCs. Researchers made TCR beta libraries by using iRepertoire HTBI primers and running Arm-PCR on CDR3 regions. Via MiXCR, TCRdb re-called the multiplex PCR reads, giving one row per CDR3 protein. The table has under 450,000 distinct CDR3 sequences, roughly a quarter seen once. This material consisted of peripheral blood mononuclear cells (PBMCs), taken when the disease was refractory, from a patient treated with antithyroid drugs. These receptors originate from a female donor with Graves disease.

This clonotype was counted a few times. V usage is TRBV10-3 and J usage is TRBJ1-1, with 8 bases that match TRBD1. Germline assignment: CDR1 ENHRY and CDR2 SYGVKD. The V and J ends lost 11 bases and 3 bases, in that order; junction bases with no gene match: 8. The CDR3 sequence is 13 residues long. In DNA, the CDR3 is TGTGCCGTAACAACACAGGGGGACACTGAAGCTTTCTTT. This encodes CAVTTQGDTEAFF.

Many counts were recorded for this clonotype. The rearrangement uses TRBV5-6 and TRBJ2-7; TRBD2 aligns across 11 bases. With V trimmed by 0 bases and J by 4 bases, 12 bases remained unmatched. Germline CDR1 is SGHDT and CDR2 is YYEEEE. The CDR3 is made up of 18 amino acids. CDR3 loop: CASSLGLAGGTTRYEQYF. The CDR3 coding sequence is TGTGCCAGCAGCTTGGGGCTAGCGGGAGGAACCACCCGTTACGAGCAGTACTTC.

The table lists this clonotype with many counts. CDR3 loop: CASSPSPPTGELFF. CDR3 nucleotide sequence: TGTGCCAGCAGCCCTAGCCCGCCCACCGGGGAGCTGTTTTTT. This chain joins TRBV11-2 and TRBJ2-2; maybe TRBD2 (5 bases). The CDR3 spans 14 residues. V lost 5 bases and J lost 4, with 11 bases in between. CDR1 is SGHAT and CDR2 is FQNNGV in the germline V gene.

This chain uses TRBV29-1 with TRBJ1-2; perhaps TRBD1 as D (6 bases). V lost 6 bases and J lost 8, with 13 bases in between. CDR1 is SQVTM, CDR2 ANQGSEA, per germline. This CDR3 spans 11 amino acids. The CDR3 bases are TGCAGCGTCGGGGGGGCGCAGGGCTACACCTTC. It codes for CSVGGAQGYTF.

Points on this clonotype: A read error is possible here, since a much larger clone lies one base away. The chain employs TRBV6-2 or TRBV6-3 and TRBJ1-2; perhaps TRBD1 as D (5 bases). The length of the CDR3 is 17 residues. CDR1 and CDR2 from the germline V gene are MNHEY and SVGEGT. The CDR3 nucleotides are TGTGCCAGCAGTGAAGCTTGGAACAGGATACCCAACTATGGCTACGCCTTC. Translating gives CASSEAWNRIPNYGYAF.

V gene TRBV5-1 combines with J gene TRBJ1-2; D not certain. Germline V gene lookup returns CDR1 SGHRS and CDR2 YFSETQ. The CDR3 spans 16 residues. Trimming left V 4 bases short and J 0 bases short, with 16 bases between. The CDR3 region is CASSVREKLSNYGYTF. CDR3 in DNA: TGCGCCAGCAGCGTCCGGGAAAAACTTTCTAACTATGGCTACACCTTC.

This clonotype was counted ten times or more. The V and J genes are TRBV28 and TRBJ2-7; weak D call: TRBD2 (5 bases). The CDR3 is 14 amino acids. In germline, CDR1 is MDHEN, CDR2 SYDVKM. Trimming removed 3 bases from V and 3 bases from J, with 12 bases in between. The CDR3 DNA follows: TGTGCCAGCAGTTTGGGAAACAGCGGCTACGAGCAGTACTTC. Its protein product is CASSLGNSGYEQYF.

This rearrangement joins TRBV12-3 or TRBV12-4 to TRBJ2-7; 12 bases are shared with TRBD2. Losses at the gene ends were 6 bases for V and 8 bases for J; bases not matched to a gene: 5. The CDR3 loop spans 13 amino acids. Here the CDR3 reads CASSQTSGSKQYF. CDR3 DNA sequence: TGTGCCAGCAGCCAGACTAGCGGGAGCAAGCAGTACTTC.

This clonotype was counted between two and nine times. This chain links TRBV20-1 with TRBJ2-7, with 8 bases aligning to TRBD2. This CDR3 contains 13 residues. CDR1 and CDR2 from the germline V gene are DFQATT and SNEGSKA (reference sequence). The J segment lost 3 bases and the V segment lost 2 bases, leaving 3 bases of the junction unmatched. The CDR3 DNA is TGCAGTGCTAGACCCAGCGGGAGCTACGAGCAGTACTTC. It codes for CSARPSGSYEQYF.

This clonotype has ten or more counts. The chain links TRBV7-3 to TRBJ2-6, with D hard to call. Germline V CDR1 and CDR2: SGHTA, FQGTGA. The CDR3 length is 16 residues. Trimming pared 9 bases from V and 0 bases from J, leaving 15 bases between. CDR3 amino acids: CASARSPSSGANVLTF. CDR3 DNA sequence: TGTGCCAGTGCCCGGAGCCCGAGCTCTGGGGCCAACGTCCTGACTTTC. The complete variable domain, with remaining parts taken from reference TRBV7-3 and TRBJ2-6, reads GAGVSQTPSNKVTEKGKYVELRCDPISGHTALYWYRQSLGQGPEFLIYFQGTGAADDSGLPNDRFFAVRPEGSVSTLKIQRTERGDSAVYLCASARSPSSGANVLTFGAGSRLTVL.